This TCR beta chain was observed in a study of identical twins. Unique molecular identifiers were present on the cDNA, and a universal primer site came from template switching. TCRdb re-derived calls from the 5' RACE reads in MiXCR, one entry per CDR3 protein. The sample yields roughly 750,000 distinct CDR3 sequences, 21% seen once. This clonotype was detected only a few times. Germline lookup yields CDR1 LNHNV and CDR2 YYDKDF (reference sequence). V was pared by 0 bases and J by 9 bases, with 10 bases of the junction left unmatched. CDR3 length: 17 amino acids. This sample was shared with a second study, whose subject was T cells expressing NK-cell markers. From that paper: As a fraction of CD8+ T cells, dominant NKG2C+ clonotypes reached about 1.0-7.5% in over 5 donors.

The TCR sequence derives from a woman aged 18-29 years in good health. The sequenced sample consisted of PBMCs. V is TRBV15 and J is TRBJ1-5, with 11 bases fitting TRBD1. The chain's CDR3 is CATSRDRGTGGSAPQHF. In DNA form, the CDR3 reads TGTGCCACCAGCAGAGATAGAGGGACAGGGGGATCGGCGCCCCAGCATTTT.